This TCR beta chain was retrieved from a study of blood T cell repertoires in COVID-19. Study background: PBMCs, B-cell-depleted T cells, or T cells were the source of the cDNA or gDNA that made up the material.

Libraries were prepared by immunoSEQ multiplex PCR; TCRdb keeps only in-frame clonotypes and omits some of them. This table has around 140,000 clones, approximately 88% appearing once. Per germline, CDR1 MRHNA and CDR2 SNTAGT. Trimming stripped 8 bases from V and 1 base from J, with 32 bases between. The CDR3 is 20 residues long. The chain joins TRBV6-4 to TRBJ1-1; D is ambiguous. This clonotype was sampled from a man aged 60-69 years with active or convalescent COVID-19. The sample comprised peripheral blood. The CDR3 bases are TGTGCCAGCTATCGAGCTTTGGGCACAATTCGGGGATTGGGGAACACTGAAGCTTTCTTT. This gives the protein CASYRALGTIRGLGNTEAFF.